This is a list of T cell receptor beta chains from one sample in a study of identical twins. TCRdb used MiXCR to reprocess the 5' RACE reads, holding one entry per CDR3 protein. The table lists about 330,000 distinct CDR3 sequences, roughly an eighth of them singletons. The data were also submitted as part of a second study, on yellow fever vaccine responses in identical twins.

Specimen: CD8+ T cells sorted from blood. These TCRs come from a woman aged 18-29 years in good health. Both conserved end residues are part of each CDR3. Fields, in order: D gene, clone size, J gene, V gene, CDR3 DNA, CDR3 protein. The D gene is left open where the match is weak. Rows may omit the clone size; those that give it use once, few, many or a size class.

TRBD2 | . | TRBJ2-3 | TRBV7-6 | TGTGCCAGCAGCCGGTCGGGTAGCGGGGGGGCAGGGGATACGCAGTATTTT | CASSRSGSGGAGDTQYF
. | few | TRBJ1-2 | TRBV11-2 | TGTGCCAGCAGCTTCGGACAGTCGACTAACTATGGCTACACCTTC | CASSFGQSTNYGYTF
. | . | TRBJ1-1 | TRBV11-2 | TGTGCCAGCAGCTTAGGGGGGCCCAGTACTGAAGCTTTCTTT | CASSLGGPSTEAFF
. | many | TRBJ2-2 | TRBV7-9 | TGTGCCAGCAGCTTATCCGCGACCGGGGAGCTGTTTTTT | CASSLSATGELFF
TRBD2 | many | TRBJ2-3 | TRBV2 | TGTGCCAGCAGCCATGGGGCGGGAGGAACCACAGATACGCAGTATTTT | CASSHGAGGTTDTQYF
. | . | TRBJ2-7 | TRBV27 | TGTGCCAGCAGTTATGCGGGTACAGGGTACGAGCAGTACTTC | CASSYAGTGYEQYF
TRBD1 | many | TRBJ1-1 | TRBV29-1 | TGCAGCGGATGGGGACAGACTGAAGCTTTCTTT | CSGWGQTEAFF
. | . | TRBJ1-1 | TRBV6-5 | TGTGCCTCGGGGGGGGTTGCCCCTGAAGCTTTCTTT | CASGGVAPEAFF
. | . | TRBJ1-2 | TRBV6-6 | TGTGCCACCGAAGGACAGAGCTATGGCTACACCTTC | CATEGQSYGYTF
. | . | TRBJ1-2 | TRBV29-1 | TGCAGCGGCTCAGACCCAGGGGAGGACTATGGCTACACCTTC | CSGSDPGEDYGYTF
TRBD2 | . | TRBJ2-5 | TRBV28 | TGTGCCAGCAGTTTATCATGGGGACTAGCGGGGGGGCAAGAGACCCAGTACTTC | CASSLSWGLAGGQETQYF
TRBD1 | . | TRBJ2-1 | TRBV6-6 | TGTGCCAGCACCGCGGACAGGGGAAATGAGCAGTTCTTC | CASTADRGNEQFF
. | once | TRBJ1-1 | TRBV7-9 | TGTGCCAGCAGGTCCTCAGTACCCACTGAAGCTTTCTTT | CASRSSVPTEAFF
. | . | TRBJ2-1 | TRBV3-2 | TGTGCCATCAGCCCGAATACCGGGACTAGCGGGAGTAAGGGTGAGCAGTTCTTC | CAISPNTGTSGSKGEQFF
TRBD2 | . | TRBJ2-1 | TRBV11-1 | TGTGCCAGCAGCGTCCGACTAGCGCCCTCCTACAATGAGCAGTTCTTC | CASSVRLAPSYNEQFF
TRBD2 | few | TRBJ2-3 | TRBV20-1 | TGCAGTGCTAGGGCGGGGGGCACAGATACGCAGTATTTT | CSARAGGTDTQYF
. | . | TRBJ1-1 | TRBV12-3/TRBV12-4 | TGTGCCAGCAGTCCTGATAATAGCGCGATAGCTTTCTTT | CASSPDNSAIAFF
. | many | TRBJ2-1 | TRBV4-2 | TGTGCCAGCAGCCAAGATAAGCTCGAGCAGTTCTTC | CASSQDKLEQFF
. | few | TRBJ2-7 | TRBV19 | TGTGCCAGTAGTGGGGGGGACAGCGCCTCCTACGAGCAGTACTTC | CASSGGDSASYEQYF
. | . | TRBJ2-7 | TRBV29-1 | TGCAGCGTTGACGGAGGGGGGAGGCCGTACGAGCAGTACTTC | CSVDGGGRPYEQYF
. | . | TRBJ1-2 | TRBV11-3 | TGTGCCAGCAGCTTAGGATCCAGGGGCTATGGCTACACCTTC | CASSLGSRGYGYTF
TRBD2 | few | TRBJ2-7 | TRBV27 | TGTGCCAGCAGTCCGCAGGGACTAGCGTACTACGAGCAGTACTTC | CASSPQGLAYYEQYF
. | . | TRBJ2-1 | TRBV7-8 | TGTGCCAGCAGCTACAAGAAGCTAGCGAATGAGCAGTTCTTC | CASSYKKLANEQFF
. | . | TRBJ2-7 | TRBV4-2 | TGTGCCAGCAGCCAAGAGTTGGGGCAGGGCTACGAGCAGTACTTC | CASSQELGQGYEQYF
. | many | TRBJ2-3 | TRBV6-4 | TGTGCCAGCAGTAGTCTTTACACAGATACGCAGTATTTT | CASSSLYTDTQYF
. | many | TRBJ1-1 | TRBV5-5 | TGTGCCAGCAGCTTGGAGGTGGCGTTCACTGAAGCTTTCTTT | CASSLEVAFTEAFF
TRBD2 | few | TRBJ2-1 | TRBV15 | TGTGCCACCAGCAGAGACCCGGGAGGCGACAATGAGCAGTTCTTC | CATSRDPGGDNEQFF
. | few | TRBJ1-2 | TRBV9 | TGTGCCAGCAGCCCTGGGGGGGAGGCCACCTATGGCTACACCTTC | CASSPGGEATYGYTF
. | . | TRBJ2-3 | TRBV5-5 | TGTGCCAGCAGATACCGGGACACCAGCACAGATACGCAGTATTTT | CASRYRDTSTDTQYF
TRBD1 | few | TRBJ1-2 | TRBV6-1 | TGTGCCAGCATCCCAAGCCCAGGGGGCCTTTATGGCTACACCTTC | CASIPSPGGLYGYTF
. | few | TRBJ1-1 | TRBV6-1 | TGTGCCAGCGAGGTATACGGGGGCGGAACTGAAGCTTTCTTT | CASEVYGGGTEAFF
. | few | TRBJ1-5 | TRBV14 | TGTGCCAGCAGCCAAGAGACGGGTCAAAGCAATCAGCCCCAGCATTTT | CASSQETGQSNQPQHF
. | few | TRBJ2-7 | TRBV9 | TGTGCCAGCAGCCCAGGGTGGCAGACCTACGAGCAGTACTTC | CASSPGWQTYEQYF
. | . | TRBJ1-1 | TRBV1 | TGCACCAGCAGCCCGGGACAGGGGAGCGGCATGAACACTGAAGCTTTCTTT | CTSSPGQGSGMNTEAFF
. | . | TRBJ2-5 | TRBV11-2 | TGTGCCAGCAGCTTATATGAGGGTCGAGAGACCCAGTACTTC | CASSLYEGRETQYF
. | few | TRBJ2-6 | TRBV28 | TGTGCCAGCAGCCATGATCCCTCTGGGGCCAACGTCCTGACTTTC | CASSHDPSGANVLTF
TRBD2 | many | TRBJ2-1 | TRBV12-3/TRBV12-4 | TGTGCCAGCAGTTTCCCCAGCGGGAGGGCCGGGCATGAGCAGTTCTTC | CASSFPSGRAGHEQFF
TRBD1 | . | TRBJ2-5 | TRBV4-1 | TGCGCCAGCAGCCTCTCGGGACAGGGGAGAGAGACCCAGTACTTC | CASSLSGQGRETQYF
. | many | TRBJ2-1 | TRBV5-5 | TGTGCCAGCAGCTTGGTCGTGGCCCTCGACAATGAGCAGTTCTTC | CASSLVVALDNEQFF
. | . | TRBJ2-1 | TRBV7-3 | TGTGCCAGCAGCTTAGCCGGGGGCGCAGGAAATGAGCAGTTCTTC | CASSLAGGAGNEQFF
. | many | TRBJ2-5 | TRBV7-7 | TGTGCCAGCAGCCTGGGATCTGCCTGGGGCCAAGAGACCCAGTACTTC | CASSLGSAWGQETQYF
. | once | TRBJ2-3 | TRBV2 | TGTGCCAGCAGTGATTTCCTAGATACGCAGTATTTT | CASSDFLDTQYF
TRBD1 | few | TRBJ2-5 | TRBV12-3/TRBV12-4 | TGTGCCAGCAGTCCTATAGCCGGGACAGCCCAAGAGACCCAGTACTTC | CASSPIAGTAQETQYF
. | few | TRBJ2-7 | TRBV13 | TGTGCCAGCAGCTCCAGGGCCCGCCCGGCCCCCTACGAGCAGTACTTC | CASSSRARPAPYEQYF
. | . | TRBJ2-7 | TRBV5-1 | TGCGCCAGCAGCTTGGATAGGCACCCCTACGAGCAGTACTTC | CASSLDRHPYEQYF
TRBD1 | . | TRBJ2-7 | TRBV3-1 | TGTGCCAGCAGCCCCTCCCATGGGACAGGGCTTTCCTACGAGCAGTACTTC | CASSPSHGTGLSYEQYF
. | few | TRBJ2-7 | TRBV4-1 | TGCGCCAGCAGCCAATCCCTGGTATACGAGCAGTACTTC | CASSQSLVYEQYF